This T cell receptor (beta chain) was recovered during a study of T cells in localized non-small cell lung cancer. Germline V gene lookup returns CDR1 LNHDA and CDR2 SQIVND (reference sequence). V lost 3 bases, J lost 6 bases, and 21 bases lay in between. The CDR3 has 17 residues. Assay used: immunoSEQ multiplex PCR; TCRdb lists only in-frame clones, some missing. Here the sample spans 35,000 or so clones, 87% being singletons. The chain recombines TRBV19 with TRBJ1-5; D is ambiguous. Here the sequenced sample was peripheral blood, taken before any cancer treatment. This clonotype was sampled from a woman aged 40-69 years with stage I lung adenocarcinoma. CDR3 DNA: TGTGCCAGTAGTATCGGGAGGGTTGTGCTACTTACTCAGCCCCAGCATTTT. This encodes CASSIGRVVLLTQPQHF. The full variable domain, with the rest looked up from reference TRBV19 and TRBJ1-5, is DGGITQSPKYLFRKEGQNVTLSCEQNLNHDAMYWYRQDPGQGLRLIYYSQIVNDFQKGDIAEGYSVSREKKESFPLTVTSAQKNPTAFYLCASSIGRVVLLTQPQHFGDGTRLSIL.